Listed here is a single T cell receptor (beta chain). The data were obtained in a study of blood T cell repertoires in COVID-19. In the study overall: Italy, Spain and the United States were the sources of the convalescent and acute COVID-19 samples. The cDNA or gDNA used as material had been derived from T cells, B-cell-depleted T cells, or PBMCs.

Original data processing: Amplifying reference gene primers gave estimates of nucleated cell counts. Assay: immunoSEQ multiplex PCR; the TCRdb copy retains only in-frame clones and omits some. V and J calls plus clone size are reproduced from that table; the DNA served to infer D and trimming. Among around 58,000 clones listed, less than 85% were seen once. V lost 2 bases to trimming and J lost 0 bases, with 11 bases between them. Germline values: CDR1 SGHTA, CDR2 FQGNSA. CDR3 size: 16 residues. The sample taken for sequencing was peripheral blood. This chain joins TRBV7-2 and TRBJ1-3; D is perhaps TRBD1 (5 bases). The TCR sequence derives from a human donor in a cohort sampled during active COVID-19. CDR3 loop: CASSLPRQLSGNTIYF. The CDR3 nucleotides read TGTGCCAGCAGCTTACCTAGACAGCTCTCTGGAAACACCATATATTTT.